This TCR beta chain was documented in a study of blood T cells in healthy people across ages. A second PCR of about 6 to 11 cycles used a sample-barcoded 5' primer and a J-beta primer mix. Each cDNA molecule was tagged by a template-switch adaptor that had 12 random nucleotides. TCRdb independently ran MiXCR on the 5' RACE reads; one entry per CDR3 protein. The sample lists about 1.5 million distinct CDR3 sequences; approximately 40% were seen once. V was pared by 0 bases and J by 5 bases, with 18 bases between. Germline V gives CDR1 DFQATT, CDR2 SNEGSKA (reference sequence). The CDR3 sequence is 16 residues long. Whole-study findings and limits: Possibly confounding the expanded clonotype changes was the fact that donor CMV status was unknown.

Notes on this clonotype: The antigen is not known.

This TCR derives from a woman between 18 and 29 years old in good health. The chain combines TRBV20-1 with TRBJ2-3, with D possibly matching TRBD1 (6 bases). The sample comprised blood. The CDR3 region has the DNA TGCAGTGCTAGAGATGCAGGGGCTTCCGGCGGAGATACGCAGTATTTT. Its protein is CSARDAGASGGDTQYF.